The T cell receptor beta chain described here comes from a study of shared clonotypes between healthy human individuals (dated by TCRdb to 2020 to 2022). Study-level background: A couple of women and three men aged 18 to 49 years were included in the cohort. Per donor, three plates each were used for CD4 naive and CD4 memory, two for CD8 naive, and one for CD8 memory. To increase sequencing depth and limit assay-specific biases, TCR repertoire library preparation and sequencing were carried out by different laboratories using diverse techniques. The study deeply sequenced blood TCR repertoires of 5 or 6 healthy adults to estimate repertoire size and the extent of clonotype sharing between individuals. Per donor, leukapheresis produced somewhere between about 0.9 and 10 billion PBMCs. The paper's findings and limits, for the study overall: The genetic and exposure-history diversity represented was limited by the small number of donors. Across a few donors, 5% to 6% of naive CD4, approximately 3.6% of naive CD8, about 2.3% of memory CD4, and 0.4% of memory CD8 clonotypes were shared. Sampling was limited to blood, and TCR repertoires in tissue likely differ from TCR repertoires in blood. Based on pairwise subsampling, the degree of clonotype sharing among donors was expected to be affected by sequencing depth. Even with the large sequencing depth, rarefaction of the sorted-subset datasets indicated that sequencing was incomplete. Larger estimated clonotype richness was generally found for naive subsets than for memory subsets. Clonotypes shared by all four sorted-subset donors showed higher generation probabilities than non-shared clonotypes.

Note on this clone: Its binding antigen is unknown. Per-base quality was not reported, and no clone a single base away is much larger than it.

Healthy HIV-negative adults with no recently reported acute infections or vaccinations were included as donors. Only Caucasian adults living in Nashville, Tennessee, USA were represented among the donors. The CD8 memory samples were a combination of magnetically selected CD45RO+ cells and CCR7-negative CD45RA+ effector memory (TemRA) cells. Blood was obtained by leukapheresis, after which PBMCs were separated by Ficoll-Histopaque density gradient centrifugation and cryopreserved in liquid nitrogen vapor phase. Analytical flow cytometry was used to check the purity and quantity of each magnetically sorted T cell population. Genomic DNA was isolated from each sorted fraction and quantified by UV absorbance on a Nanodrop 2000c. Using the deep immunoSEQ assay, multiplex PCR amplified TCR CDR3 regions from genomic DNA. Genomic DNA extracted from each cell subset was distributed evenly over all wells of several immunoSEQ 96-well plates, and each plate served as one replicate. Each replicate PCR for sorted subsets received approximately 220 ng genomic DNA, equal to about 30,000 T cell genomes. The purified libraries were quantified using a Qubit 3.0 fluorometer, sized with a Bioanalyzer 2100, and then quantified again using the KAPA Library Quantification kit. A separate single-read 150-cycle Illumina NextSeq 550 flow cell was used to sequence each immunoSEQ 96-well plate. The authors' pipeline ran thus. Because the immunoSEQ output held only junctional sequences and lacked quality scores, the filtering could not match the filtering applied to full-length reads. To assign V/J genes and CDR3, sequences were annotated using PyIR, a Python wrapper for IgBLAST v1.9, with IMGT germline references. Reads with weak V/J assignments (E-value above 1e-6), missing CDR3, stop codons, out-of-frame junctions, or ambiguous translated residues were removed. V3J clonotypes were defined by identical inferred V gene, J gene, and CDR3 amino acid sequence. The percentage overlap between two repertoires was calculated by dividing the number of shared unique clonotypes by the size of the smaller repertoire. Richness of each repertoire was evaluated using RTK rarefaction, the Chao1 estimator, and Recon v2.1 estimates of unobserved clonotypes. For all TCRbeta clonotypes obtained by the gDNA method from a few donors, generation probabilities were computed with OLGA. TCRdb took this table from immuneACCESS and kept in-frame rearrangements with V and J called. Such tables lack part of the clones; where checked against another copy, unresolved V genes explain under half of the gap, and the rest is unexplained. V and J calls and clone size follow that table, whereas D and trimming were derived from the DNA. The sample table records 600,000 to 750,000 clones; 80% to 95% of these occur just once. The ten largest clones capture 34% of the sample.

The CDR3 starts with the cysteine, ends with the phenylalanine, and has 15 residues. The CDR3 DNA has 45 bases and is translated from base 1. V is cut by 2 bases and J by 4 bases, and the space between the germline ends is 14 bases. CDR1 KGHSH and CDR2 LQKENI are derived from the germline V gene. Source material: memory CD8+ T cells from PBMCs. The meaning of the sample's cell subset or site label: CD45RO+ cells pooled with CCR7-negative TemRA cells. The chain couples TRBV18 to TRBJ1-1; TRBD1 could be the D gene, as 5 bases match. The origin of this receptor is a young man in good health. Some clones in this sample may be carry-over from other donors' samples. The CDR3 reads CASSPGTAWATEAFF. The DNA is as follows: TGTGCCAGCTCACCAGGGACCGCCTGGGCCACTGAAGCTTTCTTT.